This T cell receptor beta chain was observed in a study of PD-1 blockade in classical Hodgkin lymphoma (TCRdb year 2020). Turning to the overall study: Nivolumab dosing was 3 mg/kg intravenously every 2 weeks, continuing until either disease progression or unacceptable toxicity. The study used CyTOF and TCR beta sequencing to define a peripheral blood immune signature of response to PD-1 blockade in classical Hodgkin lymphoma. Paper-wide results and their limitations: Newly diagnosed patients were reported to have lower baseline TCR diversity than healthy donors, and relapsed/refractory patients were reported to have lower baseline TCR diversity still. Trial patients with a complete response had baseline diversity similar to that of newly diagnosed patients, while partial responders and progressors had significantly lower diversity. Only a single clinical trial cohort was studied, and what caused the repertoire differences, possibly disease activity or prior therapy, remained undefined. Lower diversity was seen in patients whose nivolumab began less than 1 year after ASCT, and these patients were left out of later analyses so that immune reconstitution would not confound the results. CD4+ but not CD8+ TCR diversity rose significantly by C4D1 (p=0.0027 vs p=0.16), most apparent in complete responders (p=0.02).

The sample's time point label is to be understood as: cycle 4 day 1 (C4D1), after six to seven weeks of nivolumab. Relapse after autologous stem cell transplantation had occurred in all trial patients, and cohorts A, B and C were distinguished by prior brentuximab vedotin exposure. The trial cohort was composed of 56 patients with relapsed/refractory classical Hodgkin lymphoma, for whom complete response, partial response or progressive disease was recorded as best overall response. Trial patients were treated with single-agent nivolumab in the multi-cohort phase II CheckMate 205 trial. Best overall response was determined by an independent review committee according to the 2007 International Working Group response criteria. Trial PBMCs were collected just before the start of nivolumab (C1D1) and during therapy at cycle 2 day 1 and cycle 4 day 1. Peripheral blood was collected in 8 mL Vacutainer Cell Preparation Tubes, from which PBMCs were isolated by centrifugation and then cryopreserved.

Regarding this clone: No cognate antigen has been identified for it. The input lacks base qualities; no much larger clone sits a single base away.

Genomic DNA was extracted with the Qiagen DNeasy kit from unsorted PBMCs and from negatively selected CD4+ and CD8+ fractions. TCR beta CDR3 regions were subjected to amplification by immunoSEQ multiplex PCR with primers that anneal to V and J segments. A synthetic immune receptor repertoire was used to minimize amplification bias, and any residual bias was removed computationally once sequencing was done. Turning to the authors' computational methods: Repertoire diversity was quantified as the Shannon entropy index using custom Python scripts. Unsorted, CD4+ and CD8+ repertoires were analyzed separately, except in combined analyses where CD4+ and CD8+ sequences were merged in silico. Clonal expansion was defined as at least a 2-fold frequency increase after treatment relative to C1D1, with a pseudocount of 0.5 for undetected baseline clones. Clones with 0 or 1 copy at C1D1 were classified as singleton clones, and clones with 2 or more copies were classified as non-singleton clones. By matching protein sequences in sorted samples from the same patient, clones expanded in unsorted samples were annotated as CD4+, CD8+ or unknown. Wilcoxon tests on paired samples were used to test changes in diversity from C1D1 to C4D1. The clones in this table, taken by TCRdb from immuneACCESS, are in-frame only. Not every clone is retained; where verified, under half of the shortfall comes from an unresolved V gene, and the cause of the rest is unknown. V and J calls and clone size are as listed in that table; D and trimming were resolved from the DNA. The sample table holds about 94,000 clones, of which 90% to 95% were seen once. The top ten constitute roughly 1.9% of the sample.

As encoded in the germline V gene, CDR1 is LGHNA while CDR2 is YNFKEQ. From cysteine to phenylalanine, the CDR3 is 20 amino acids long. Just CDR3 DNA is preserved here, 60 bases in frame from base 1. This TCR came from a human donor with classical Hodgkin lymphoma. The sample in question was peripheral blood mononuclear cells (PBMCs), obtained before the fourth cycle of nivolumab. The chain couples TRBV4-2 to TRBJ2-5; the junction holds 13 bases that match TRBD2. The J call may be in error: the DNA end matches TRBJ2-7 better. The CDR3 is CASSRNHMGGLAGEVSEQYF. The bases read TGTGCCAGCAGCCGCAACCACATGGGAGGACTAGCGGGAGAAGTTAGCGAGCAGTACTTC.